In this sample, the clone carrying this T cell receptor (beta chain) turned up once. The repertoire was sequenced with immunoSEQ multiplex PCR; TCRdb's copy has only in-frame clones and lacks some. The repertoire has some 150,000 clones, about 87% of them found once; the top ten carry roughly 10%. These data are taken from a study of T cell responses to AZD1222 COVID-19 vaccine. The TCR originated in an adult who received the AZD1222 COVID-19 vaccine. The sample was peripheral blood, taken 28 days after the second AZD1222 dose.

The CDR3 DNA reads TGTGCCAGCAGTTCCCTGCCACACTGGGGCTACACCTTC. Translation gives CASSSLPHWGYTF. This sequence joins TRBV6-5 and TRBJ1-2; D is unresolved. In germline, CDR1 is MNHEY, CDR2 SVGAGI. V shed 4 bases and J shed 8 bases, with 14 bases lying between them. The CDR3 runs 13 residues.